The text below deals with one T cell receptor beta chain. Its antigen is currently unknown. Focal radiation with ipilimumab CTLA-4 blockade was given to patients with chemo-refractory metastatic non-small-cell lung cancer. This entry belongs to a study of radiotherapy plus CTLA-4 blockade in lung cancer. Generated by immunoSEQ multiplex PCR, the TCRdb table keeps only in-frame clones and is missing some. The sample holds around 82,000 clones, over 70% seen once. The CDR3 is made up of 18 amino acids. Study-level points and caveats: Blood TCR clones of tumor origin expanded after radiotherapy plus ipilimumab.

The receptor comes from a human donor with non-small cell lung cancer whose response to radiotherapy plus ipilimumab could not be evaluated. Some clones in this sample may be carry-over from other donors' samples. The source was peripheral blood, collected from a patient treated with radiotherapy plus ipilimumab. The V call is TRBV21-1, the J call TRBJ1-6; the table's D call of TRBD1 was not tested on the DNA. TRBV21-1 is reported as a pseudogene. The CDR3 spells CASSDDHTGGVDNSPLHF. DNA for the CDR3: TGTGCCAGCAGCGACGATCACACAGGGGGCGTAGACAATTCACCCCTCCACTTT.